This passage covers 6 T cell receptor beta chains from one sample sequenced in a study of T cell responses to AZD1222 COVID-19 vaccine. TCRdb keeps only in-frame clones here, not all; method: immunoSEQ multiplex PCR. The table has roughly 100,000 clones, 84% seen once. The sequencing here drew on peripheral blood, taken 28 days after the second AZD1222 dose. These receptor sequences come from an adult who received the AZD1222 COVID-19 vaccine.

The chain joins TRBV7-3 to TRBJ2-2; D remains unclear. This CDR3 comprises 16 residues. V shed 2 bases and J shed 5 bases, with 15 bases lying between them. The germline V gene encodes CDR1 SGHTA and CDR2 FQGTGA. The CDR3 DNA is TGTGCCAGCAGCTTAGGCCTAGGGTCCGCTACCGGGGAGCTGTTTTTT. Encoded protein: CASSLGLGSATGELFF.

This clone was detected only a few times. V gene TRBV6-5 combines with J gene TRBJ2-7, with 12 bases aligning to TRBD1. Germline-derived CDR1 and CDR2 are MNHEY and SVGAGI. Losses at the gene ends were 9 bases for V and 1 base for J; bases not matched to a gene: 7. The CDR3 runs to 15 residues. The CDR3 bases are TGTGCCAGTCGGGGACAGGGGGCAGGATCCTACGAGCAGTACTTC. Encoded protein: CASRGQGAGSYEQYF.

This clone was seen a handful of times. The chain couples TRBV30 to TRBJ1-4, with D tentatively TRBD1 (5 bases). Trimming removed 5 bases from V and 3 bases from J, with 10 bases in between. This CDR3 region has 13 residues. Germline values: CDR1 GTSNPN, CDR2 SVGIG (reference sequence). CDR3: CAWAGQPNEKLFF. The CDR3 bases are TGTGCCTGGGCCGGACAACCTAATGAAAAACTGTTTTTT.

This chain uses TRBV6-5 with TRBJ1-4; D ambiguous. The CDR3 runs to 15 residues. V gave up 0 bases and J gave up 11 bases, with 16 bases separating them. Germline lookup yields CDR1 MNHEY and CDR2 SVGAGI. The CDR3 sequence: CASSYSNNGMVKLFF. CDR3 bases: TGTGCCAGCAGTTACTCGAATAACGGAATGGTTAAACTGTTTTTT.

The chain couples TRBV3-1 (or the pseudogene TRBV3-2) to TRBJ2-7, with 8 bases lining up with TRBD1. Trimming cost V 2 bases and J 6 bases; bases outside gene matches: 3. The length of the CDR3 is 13 residues. Germline loops: CDR1 LGHDT, CDR2 YNNKEL (reference sequence). The CDR3 region is CASSQRTGSEQYF. In DNA form, the CDR3 reads TGTGCCAGCAGCCAACGGACAGGGTCCGAGCAGTACTTC.

V and J are TRBV5-4 and TRBJ2-7; 9 bases align to TRBD2. This CDR3 comprises 15 residues. The ends lost 0 bases at V and 2 bases at J; junction bases unmatched: 3. Germline CDR1 SGHNT, CDR2 YYREEE (reference sequence). The CDR3 DNA is TGTGCCAGCAGCTTGGGACTAGCGGTTGCCTACGAGCAGTACTTC. This encodes CASSLGLAVAYEQYF.